A selection of T cell receptor beta chains follows, all from one sample in a study of blood T cell repertoires in COVID-19. Assay used: immunoSEQ multiplex PCR; TCRdb lists only in-frame clones, some missing. The sample lists 55,000 to 65,000 clones, about 85% occurring once. The sequenced material came from peripheral blood. The receptors shown here come from a human donor with acute or convalescent COVID-19. The donor label of this sample is uncertain. Both conserved end residues are part of each CDR3. Each record gives: J gene, V gene, D gene, CDR3 protein. D genes are given only for firm matches.

j_gene: TRBJ2-1
v_gene: TRBV28
d_gene: TRBD2
CDR3aa: CASGELAGGPGEQFF

j_gene: TRBJ2-6
v_gene: TRBV28
d_gene: TRBD1
CDR3aa: CASRTQGAGANVLTF

j_gene: TRBJ1-1
v_gene: TRBV6-5
d_gene: TRBD1
CDR3aa: CASSSSDRDSEAFF

j_gene: TRBJ1-1
v_gene: TRBV11-3
d_gene: NA
CDR3aa: CASSPPGGGLVSTEAFF

j_gene: TRBJ1-5
v_gene: TRBV3-1/TRBV3-2
d_gene: NA
CDR3aa: CASSQGAGTYSNQPQHF

j_gene: TRBJ2-1
v_gene: TRBV10-2
d_gene: NA
CDR3aa: CASSEIVGEQFF

j_gene: TRBJ1-6
v_gene: TRBV5-1
d_gene: TRBD1
CDR3aa: CASSATDRVASPLHF

j_gene: TRBJ2-5
v_gene: TRBV5-4
d_gene: NA
CDR3aa: CASSSQGLPGETQYF

j_gene: TRBJ2-2
v_gene: TRBV19
d_gene: NA
CDR3aa: CATGGITNTGELFF

j_gene: TRBJ2-5
v_gene: TRBV23-1
d_gene: NA
CDR3aa: CASSHEARVWETQYF

j_gene: TRBJ1-4
v_gene: TRBV29-1
d_gene: TRBD1
CDR3aa: CSVQGAREKLFF

j_gene: TRBJ2-2
v_gene: TRBV5-4
d_gene: TRBD1
CDR3aa: CASSHTGTGRTGELFF

j_gene: TRBJ2-7
v_gene: TRBV7-3
d_gene: TRBD1
CDR3aa: CASTTRQGPDEQYF

j_gene: TRBJ1-5
v_gene: TRBV15
d_gene: NA
CDR3aa: CATSRPRFDGQPQHF

j_gene: TRBJ2-4
v_gene: TRBV11-1
d_gene: TRBD1
CDR3aa: CASSSGTGLAKNIQYF

j_gene: TRBJ1-2
v_gene: TRBV3-1/TRBV3-2
d_gene: NA
CDR3aa: CASNLGLRGYTF

j_gene: TRBJ2-3
v_gene: TRBV7-8
d_gene: NA
CDR3aa: CASSSSRLDTQYF

j_gene: TRBJ2-7
v_gene: TRBV6-5
d_gene: TRBD1
CDR3aa: CASSPRQGAAYEQYF

j_gene: TRBJ2-1
v_gene: TRBV5-1
d_gene: TRBD2
CDR3aa: CASSLRGLAGVYPTYNEQFF

j_gene: TRBJ1-2
v_gene: TRBV11-3
d_gene: NA
CDR3aa: CASSFRGDGYTF

j_gene: TRBJ1-6
v_gene: TRBV19
d_gene: NA
CDR3aa: CASRGGRDYNSPLHF

j_gene: TRBJ2-4
v_gene: TRBV24-1
d_gene: NA
CDR3aa: CATKEGNIQYF

j_gene: TRBJ1-2
v_gene: TRBV5-1
d_gene: NA
CDR3aa: CASSLVQGRDGYTF

j_gene: TRBJ2-1
v_gene: TRBV6-1
d_gene: TRBD1
CDR3aa: CASSEDLRDRVPEQFF

j_gene: TRBJ1-1
v_gene: TRBV11-3
d_gene: NA
CDR3aa: CASSGPGVVPTEAFF

j_gene: TRBJ1-3
v_gene: TRBV24-1
d_gene: NA
CDR3aa: CATSDYSGNTIYF

j_gene: TRBJ2-5
v_gene: TRBV29-1
d_gene: NA
CDR3aa: CSVGSGQETQYF

j_gene: TRBJ2-3
v_gene: TRBV2
d_gene: TRBD1
CDR3aa: CASSADRGTDTQYF

j_gene: TRBJ1-2
v_gene: TRBV28
d_gene: TRBD1
CDR3aa: CASRGTGDIGYTF

j_gene: TRBJ2-2
v_gene: TRBV10-1
d_gene: NA
CDR3aa: CASSLEGARAGELFF

j_gene: TRBJ1-5
v_gene: TRBV29-1
d_gene: NA
CDR3aa: CSVSAGGPQPQHF

j_gene: TRBJ2-1
v_gene: TRBV5-1
d_gene: TRBD2
CDR3aa: CASSLAAGEHYNEQFF

j_gene: TRBJ1-5
v_gene: TRBV2
d_gene: NA
CDR3aa: CASSEARAINEPQHF

j_gene: TRBJ2-2
v_gene: TRBV7-6
d_gene: TRBD2
CDR3aa: CASSSLAGGNTGELFF

j_gene: TRBJ1-1
v_gene: TRBV7-9
d_gene: NA
CDR3aa: CASGKEVGNTEAFF

j_gene: TRBJ2-2
v_gene: TRBV24-1
d_gene: NA
CDR3aa: CATSDPRTDTGELFF

j_gene: TRBJ2-1
v_gene: TRBV28
d_gene: NA
CDR3aa: CASSQGLEYNEQFF

j_gene: TRBJ2-1
v_gene: TRBV7-9
d_gene: NA
CDR3aa: CASSLGGSKNEQFF

j_gene: TRBJ2-1
v_gene: TRBV10-1
d_gene: NA
CDR3aa: CASSHRGGSSYNEQFF

j_gene: TRBJ2-5
v_gene: TRBV7-9
d_gene: NA
CDR3aa: CASSTRGGHHF

j_gene: TRBJ2-1
v_gene: TRBV5-6
d_gene: TRBD2
CDR3aa: CASSWGTGRESSGEQFF

j_gene: TRBJ2-5
v_gene: TRBV7-7
d_gene: TRBD2
CDR3aa: CASSFGTSGSVTQYF

j_gene: TRBJ1-2
v_gene: TRBV5-8
d_gene: NA
CDR3aa: CASRPDRNDYGYTF

j_gene: TRBJ1-5
v_gene: TRBV18
d_gene: TRBD1
CDR3aa: CASSPDRAYNQPQHF

j_gene: TRBJ2-3
v_gene: TRBV5-1
d_gene: TRBD2
CDR3aa: CASSLEIGGSSGTDTQYF

j_gene: TRBJ2-1
v_gene: TRBV12-1
d_gene: NA
CDR3aa: CASSLKTSGRGNEQFF

j_gene: TRBJ2-1
v_gene: TRBV7-2
d_gene: TRBD2
CDR3aa: CASSPQGLAFDEQFF

j_gene: TRBJ1-4
v_gene: TRBV5-1
d_gene: TRBD1
CDR3aa: CASSLTGGKEKLFF

j_gene: TRBJ2-3
v_gene: TRBV7-2
d_gene: NA
CDR3aa: CASSLGGADTQYF

j_gene: TRBJ2-6
v_gene: TRBV19
d_gene: NA
CDR3aa: CASSSRRDSGANVLTF

j_gene: TRBJ2-1
v_gene: TRBV5-4
d_gene: TRBD2
CDR3aa: CASSPPPSGSGNEQFF

j_gene: TRBJ2-1
v_gene: TRBV7-3
d_gene: TRBD2
CDR3aa: CASSLTSGTNNEQFF

j_gene: TRBJ2-5
v_gene: TRBV19
d_gene: TRBD2
CDR3aa: CASSIGGGETQYF

j_gene: TRBJ1-1
v_gene: TRBV3-1/TRBV3-2
d_gene: TRBD1
CDR3aa: CASSQGQGAEAFF

j_gene: TRBJ1-4
v_gene: TRBV7-9
d_gene: NA
CDR3aa: CASSASGELFF

j_gene: TRBJ2-7
v_gene: TRBV5-6
d_gene: TRBD2
CDR3aa: CASSPLAGGPYEQYF

j_gene: TRBJ2-5
v_gene: TRBV7-7
d_gene: TRBD2
CDR3aa: CASSPRRTSGSETQYF

j_gene: TRBJ2-1
v_gene: TRBV7-2
d_gene: TRBD2
CDR3aa: CASSLRAGVNEQFF

j_gene: TRBJ2-1
v_gene: TRBV6-5
d_gene: TRBD2
CDR3aa: CASSYSTSGGDEQFF

j_gene: TRBJ2-4
v_gene: TRBV19
d_gene: NA
CDR3aa: CASSITGTTKNIQYF